The clone carrying this T cell receptor beta chain was detected only once. CDR3 length: 15 amino acids. After removal of 5 bases from V and 2 bases from J, the junction contained 6 bases not matched to a gene. Germline V gene data show CDR1 as MNHEY and CDR2 as SMNVEV (reference sequence). Source study methods: Reference gene primers were amplified, and this amplification served to estimate nucleated cell counts. Repertoires were generated with immunoSEQ multiplex PCR, while TCRdb's copy carries only in-frame clones and drops some. V, J and clone size are those of that table, while D and trimming were read from the DNA. The sample includes tens of thousands of clones, around 88% of them seen just once. This sample is drawn from a study of blood T cell repertoires in COVID-19. On the study more broadly: Acute and convalescent COVID-19 specimens originated in the United States, Italy and Spain. PBMCs, B-cell-depleted T cells, or T cells provided the cDNA or gDNA that made up the material.

The sample taken for sequencing was peripheral blood. The chain has TRBV27 and TRBJ2-1, with 7 bases identical to TRBD1. The source of this sequence is a human donor in a cohort sampled during active COVID-19. This CDR3 is CASSPFDRAYNEQFF. CDR3 coding DNA: TGTGCCAGCAGTCCGTTCGACAGGGCCTACAATGAGCAGTTCTTC.